Listed below are T cell receptor beta chains from one sample, sequenced in a study of blood T cell repertoires in COVID-19. The protocol was immunoSEQ multiplex PCR, while the TCRdb copy is restricted to in-frame clones and leaves out a portion. The repertoire includes 300,000 to 350,000 clones, roughly nine tenths of them detected once, and 2% to 3% sits in the top ten. Input material: peripheral blood. The source is a young man with active or convalescent COVID-19. Both conserved end residues are part of each CDR3. D genes are given only for firm matches. Clone size is shown for a subset of rows, as once, few, many or a class of expanded clone.

>TRBJ1-3|TRBV10-2|NA|TRBD1
TGCGCCAGCTGGACAGGCTCTGGAAACACCATATATTTT
CASWTGSGNTIYF
>TRBJ2-7|TRBV28|NA|NA
TGTGCCAGCAGTTTATATCTAGCGATAAACGAGCAGTACTTC
CASSLYLAINEQYF
>TRBJ2-7|TRBV6-5|NA|NA
TGTGCCAGCAGTTACTCTCTAGGACAATCCTACGAGCAGTACTTC
CASSYSLGQSYEQYF
>TRBJ2-7|TRBV28|NA|NA
TGTGCCAGCAGCCGACGGGACACTTCCTACGAGCAGTACTTC
CASSRRDTSYEQYF
>TRBJ1-5|TRBV28|NA|NA
TGTGCCAGCAGCTTTTTGGGGGGGGCCGGGCAGCCCCAGCATTTT
CASSFLGGAGQPQHF
>TRBJ2-1|TRBV5-1|NA|TRBD1
TGCGCCAGCAGCCTCCGTACGGGACAGGGTTTTAAGGGTTTAAGCAATGAGCAGTTCTTC
CASSLRTGQGFKGLSNEQFF
>TRBJ2-2|TRBV21-1|NA|NA
TGTGCCAGCATTCCTCCGAGGGGGGACAGGGGAGGAACCGGGGAGCTGTTTTTT
CASIPPRGDRGGTGELFF
>TRBJ1-4|TRBV5-1|NA|NA
TGCGCCAGCAGCTTGCGACCAGGAAATGAAAAACTGTTTTTT
CASSLRPGNEKLFF
>TRBJ2-7|TRBV5-6|NA|NA
TGTGCCAGCAGCCAGGACGGGAGCGAGTACTTC
CASSQDGSEYF
>TRBJ1-6|TRBV3-1/TRBV3-2|NA|NA
TGTGCCAGCAGCCAAGGACAGACAACACCCCTCCACTTT
CASSQGQTTPLHF
>TRBJ2-3|TRBV5-4|NA|NA
TGTGCCAGCAGCTTGGGCAGGTTCGCAGATACGCAGTATTTT
CASSLGRFADTQYF
>TRBJ2-2|TRBV4-1|NA|NA
TGCGCCAGCAGCCAAGACGAAGGGGTCACCGGGGAGCTGTTTTTT
CASSQDEGVTGELFF
>TRBJ2-1|TRBV19|NA|NA
TGTGCCAGTAGTATATTCGGGGACTCGTACAATGAGCAGTTCTTC
CASSIFGDSYNEQFF
>TRBJ2-7|TRBV29-1|NA|TRBD1
TGCAGCGTTGAATCCCTGACAGGGGGGTACGAGCAGTACTTC
CSVESLTGGYEQYF
>TRBJ2-3|TRBV19|NA|TRBD1
TGTGCCAGTCGGACAGGGGGCACAGATACGCAGTATTTT
CASRTGGTDTQYF
>TRBJ2-2|TRBV6-5|NA|TRBD1
TGTGCCAGCAGTTCACAGGGGGCCGGCACCGGGGAGCTGTTTTTT
CASSSQGAGTGELFF
>TRBJ2-5|TRBV7-9|NA|TRBD2
TGTGCCAGCAGCTTAGGGCTAGCGGGGCCTCAAGAGACCCAGTACTTC
CASSLGLAGPQETQYF
>TRBJ1-2|TRBV14|NA|NA
TGTGCCAGCAGCCAAGAAGAGGTCAGGGTCTATGGCTACACCTTC
CASSQEEVRVYGYTF
>TRBJ1-1|TRBV30|NA|NA
TGTGCCTGGATTGAGGGAAGGTTCTCTGAAGCTTTCTTT
CAWIEGRFSEAFF
>TRBJ1-6|TRBV11-2|few|TRBD1
TGTGCCAGCAGCTTAACCGGGACAGATAATTCACCCCTCCACTTT
CASSLTGTDNSPLHF
>TRBJ1-2|TRBV3-1/TRBV3-2|few|NA
TGTGCCAGCAGCCAAGAGAGGGCGGGACGCGGCTATGGCTACACCTTC
CASSQERAGRGYGYTF
>TRBJ2-1|TRBV18|NA|TRBD2
TGTGCCAGCTCAGAAAGCGGGAGGGACTACAATGAGCAGTTCTTC
CASSESGRDYNEQFF
>TRBJ1-6|TRBV6-5|NA|NA
TGTGCCAGCGCGACAAAAACAGGGATTTCACCCCTCCACTTT
CASATKTGISPLHF
>TRBJ2-5|TRBV9|NA|NA
TGTGCCAGCAGCCGGTCGCGCGGGCAGCAAGAGACCCAGTACTTC
CASSRSRGQQETQYF
>TRBJ1-2|TRBV19|NA|TRBD1
TGTGCCAGTAGGACAGGGGGCGCTTATGGCTACACCTTC
CASRTGGAYGYTF
>TRBJ1-5|TRBV6-2/TRBV6-3|NA|TRBD1
TGTGCCAGCAGCTTCGGGTGGAAGGACAGGGGGCCCGCTCAGCCCCAGCATTTT
CASSFGWKDRGPAQPQHF
>TRBJ2-1|TRBV5-4|NA|NA
TGTGCCAGCAGCTCCAACCACGAACCCCCGGGGGATGAGCAGTTCTTC
CASSSNHEPPGDEQFF
>TRBJ1-5|TRBV27|few|NA
TGTGCCAGCAGTTTGAGGACACCTTATAGCAATCAGCCCCAGCATTTT
CASSLRTPYSNQPQHF
>TRBJ2-3|TRBV11-3|NA|NA
TGTGCCAGCAGCTTAGGGAGCTTTGTAGATACGCAGTATTTT
CASSLGSFVDTQYF
>TRBJ2-5|TRBV4-1|NA|TRBD2
TGCGCCAGCAGCCCCCGAGCGGGGCGCCGAGAGGGTTTAATGGAGACCCAGTACTTC
CASSPRAGRREGLMETQYF
>TRBJ1-2|TRBV4-2|once|TRBD1
TGTGCCAGCAGCCAAGGGCGGACAGGGGGCAACTATGGCTACACCTTC
CASSQGRTGGNYGYTF
>TRBJ1-4|TRBV7-9|NA|NA
TGTGCCAGCAGCAACCCCAGTAGGCAGGGTGAAAAACTGTTTTTT
CASSNPSRQGEKLFF
>TRBJ1-1|TRBV5-1|once|NA
TGCGCCAGCAGCTTGGTACGCCCGGGGGCGGGGGTTGACACTGAAGCTTTCTTT
CASSLVRPGAGVDTEAFF
>TRBJ1-3|TRBV28|few|TRBD1
TGTGCCAGCAGTCTCGACAGGGGGGCAGGAAACACCATATATTTT
CASSLDRGAGNTIYF
>TRBJ1-2|TRBV10-3|NA|NA
TGTGCCATCAGTGATGTCACGGAGGACGGCTACACCTTC
CAISDVTEDGYTF
>TRBJ2-5|TRBV6-6|NA|TRBD2
TGTGCCAGCAGCGCACTAGCGAACCAAGAGACCCAGTACTTC
CASSALANQETQYF
>TRBJ2-7|TRBV7-9|NA|NA
TGTGCCAGCAGCAGAGGGCCACCCTACGAGCAGTACTTC
CASSRGPPYEQYF
>TRBJ2-3|TRBV6-1|NA|TRBD2
TGTGCCAGCAGTGAAAGGACTAGCCCAGATACGCAGTATTTT
CASSERTSPDTQYF
>TRBJ1-1|TRBV3-1/TRBV3-2|once|NA
TGTGCCAGCAGCCAAGTGTCGAGGAAAGCTGAAGCTTTCTTT
CASSQVSRKAEAFF
>TRBJ1-1|TRBV28|NA|TRBD1
TGTGCCAGCGGCCGACAGGGAATGAACACTGAAGCTTTCTTT
CASGRQGMNTEAFF
>TRBJ2-1|TRBV7-9|NA|TRBD1
TGTGCCAGCAACCTCAACCCGACAGGGGGCTACAATGAGCAGTTCTTC
CASNLNPTGGYNEQFF
>TRBJ2-7|TRBV27|few|TRBD2
TGTGCCAGCAGAAGCCACTTGGCGGGAGGGCCGGGCGAGCAGTACTTC
CASRSHLAGGPGEQYF
>TRBJ1-1|TRBV16|NA|TRBD1
TGTGCCAGCAGGGCAGGGGGCATTCACGAAGCTTTCTTT
CASRAGGIHEAFF
>TRBJ1-1|TRBV7-2|NA|NA
TGTGCCAGCAGCCCCGCCGGGAGGGCCTCCACTGAAGCTTTCTTT
CASSPAGRASTEAFF
>TRBJ1-4|TRBV4-3|NA|TRBD1
TGCGCCAGCAGCCTCGGAACAGGGGATAAAGGTGAAAAACTGTTTTTT
CASSLGTGDKGEKLFF
>TRBJ1-5|TRBV28|NA|TRBD1
TGTGCCAGCAGCTTGACAGGGTTTCAGCCCCAGCATTTT
CASSLTGFQPQHF
>TRBJ2-7|TRBV11-2|NA|NA
TGTGCCAGCAGTTATCTCTACGAGCAGTACTTC
CASSYLYEQYF
>TRBJ2-7|TRBV27|NA|TRBD1
TGTGCCAGCAGTTTATCCGGGACAGGGTGGGGCGAGCAGTACTTC
CASSLSGTGWGEQYF
>TRBJ2-1|TRBV7-3|NA|NA
TGTGCCAGCAGCTTCGGGAATAGTTACAATGAGCAGTTCTTC
CASSFGNSYNEQFF
>TRBJ2-3|TRBV5-4|NA|TRBD2
TGTGCCAGCAGCTTGGACGGACCGGGACTAGCGGGAGGTTTGGAAGATACGCAGTATTTT
CASSLDGPGLAGGLEDTQYF
>TRBJ2-7|TRBV6-2/TRBV6-3|NA|TRBD1
TGTGCCAGCAGTCCATTGACAGGGAGCGACGAGCAGTACTTC
CASSPLTGSDEQYF
>TRBJ2-6|TRBV3-1/TRBV3-2|NA|NA
TGTGCCAGCAGCCCCCAGGGGTTCGGGGCCAACGTCCTGACTTTC
CASSPQGFGANVLTF
>TRBJ1-2|TRBV11-2|NA|TRBD1
TGTGCCAGCAGCCGTCGACAGGGGGCCGATGGCTACACCTTC
CASSRRQGADGYTF
>TRBJ2-2|TRBV5-1|once|TRBD2
TGCGCCAGCAGCTCTAGCGGGGGCCGGGGAGGGGAGCTGTTTTTT
CASSSSGGRGGELFF
>TRBJ1-3|TRBV19|NA|NA
TGTGCCAGTGGGGACTTGGGTCCTGGAAACACCATATATTTT
CASGDLGPGNTIYF
>TRBJ2-1|TRBV27|NA|TRBD2
TGTGCCAGCAGTTTTCAGCGGGAGGGCCGCAATGAGCAGTTCTTC
CASSFQREGRNEQFF
>TRBJ2-5|TRBV13|few|TRBD2
TGTGCCAGCAGCCCACTTGCTAGCGGGAGGTCCCCGTTCCAAGAGACCCAGTACTTC
CASSPLASGRSPFQETQYF
>TRBJ2-2|TRBV2|few|NA
TGTGCCAGCAGTGACAGGGGAACTTACACCGGGGAGCTGTTTTTT
CASSDRGTYTGELFF
>TRBJ2-2|TRBV10-3|NA|TRBD2
TGTGCCATCAGTGATTCCGCTAGCGGGACTCTAACAACCGGGGAGCTGTTTTTT
CAISDSASGTLTTGELFF
>TRBJ2-7|TRBV9|NA|TRBD2
TGTGCCAGCAGCGTAGGCGGGGGGGCCGAGCAGTACTTC
CASSVGGGAEQYF